Listed below are T cell receptor beta chains from one sample, sequenced in a study of OX40 agonist ivuxolimab in advanced cancers. Measured with immunoSEQ multiplex PCR; TCRdb has only the in-frame clones, and not every one. The sample holds about 130,000 clones; 90% are singletons and the top ten take about 1.1%. This sample comprised CD4+ or CD8+ T cells sorted from blood, obtained in a trial of the OX40 agonist ivuxolimab. The receptor set was obtained from an adult with an advanced solid tumor such as melanoma, head and neck, liver or kidney cancer. Both conserved end residues are part of each CDR3. The D gene is left open where the match is weak. The listing skips clone size in some rows; elsewhere it reads once, few, many or a size class.

v_call	d_call	j_call	cdr3_length	clone_size	cdr3_aa	cdr3_nt
TRBV28	TRBD2	TRBJ2-7	15	NA	CASSGLAGNPYEQYF	TGTGCCAGCAGCGGACTAGCGGGGAATCCCTACGAGCAGTACTTC
TRBV7-3	TRBD2	TRBJ2-1	16	NA	CASSYSGTSVWNEQFF	TGTGCCAGCAGCTATTCCGGGACTAGCGTATGGAATGAGCAGTTCTTC
TRBV18	NA	TRBJ2-7	17	once	CASSPPTDSDSSYEQYF	TGTGCCAGCTCACCACCGACGGACAGCGATAGCTCCTACGAGCAGTACTTC
TRBV9	NA	TRBJ2-7	13	NA	CASSVNSKGEQYF	TGTGCCAGCAGCGTCAACAGTAAGGGCGAGCAGTACTTC
TRBV6-1	NA	TRBJ2-1	15	once	CASSEALTGGDEQFF	TGTGCCAGCAGTGAAGCGCTTACCGGGGGTGATGAGCAGTTCTTC
TRBV5-4	NA	TRBJ2-6	17	NA	CASSLRQVSTGANVLTF	TGTGCCAGCAGCTTAAGACAGGTGTCGACTGGGGCCAACGTCCTGACTTTC
TRBV10-3	NA	TRBJ2-5	15	NA	CAISEVALLKETQYF	TGTGCCATCAGTGAGGTTGCACTTCTGAAGGAGACCCAGTACTTC
TRBV5-1	NA	TRBJ2-5	15	NA	CASSLFWRQQETQYF	TGCGCCAGCAGCTTGTTTTGGAGACAACAAGAGACCCAGTACTTC
TRBV28	NA	TRBJ1-1	17	NA	CASRRTHRSNPHTEAFF	TGTGCCAGCAGAAGAACACATAGATCCAATCCGCACACTGAAGCTTTCTTT
TRBV29-1	NA	TRBJ1-2	15	NA	CSARSLRQRNYGYTF	TGCAGCGCGAGATCCCTCCGACAGCGAAACTATGGCTACACCTTC
TRBV30	TRBD2	TRBJ2-7	17	NA	CAWSVPLTSGSSHEQYF	TGTGCCTGGAGTGTTCCCCTAACTAGCGGGAGTTCCCACGAGCAGTACTTC
TRBV4-2	NA	TRBJ1-1	14	NA	CASSQERLSTEAFF	TGTGCCAGCAGCCAAGAACGGTTGAGCACTGAAGCTTTCTTT
TRBV10-3	NA	TRBJ1-2	13	NA	CAITFQRSYGYTF	TGTGCCATCACTTTCCAGAGATCTTATGGCTACACCTTC
TRBV15	NA	TRBJ1-1	11	NA	CATSSGTEAFF	TGTGCCACCAGCAGTGGGACTGAAGCTTTCTTT
TRBV5-4	TRBD1	TRBJ1-2	12	NA	CASGTGAYGYTF	TGTGCCAGCGGCACAGGGGCCTATGGCTACACCTTC
TRBV7-3	NA	TRBJ1-1	13	NA	CASSPTVNTEAFF	TGTGCCAGCAGCCCAACAGTGAACACTGAAGCTTTCTTT
TRBV7-2	TRBD1	TRBJ1-1	15	once	CASSISPGGNTEAFF	TGTGCCAGCAGCATTAGTCCAGGGGGCAACACTGAAGCTTTCTTT
TRBV27	TRBD1	TRBJ2-5	16	NA	CASSLLIRGRKETQYF	TGTGCCAGCAGTTTATTGATCAGGGGGCGCAAAGAGACCCAGTACTTC
TRBV6-1	NA	TRBJ2-5	14	once	CASIEGQAEETQYF	TGTGCCAGCATTGAAGGGCAGGCCGAAGAGACCCAGTACTTC
TRBV6-8	TRBD1	TRBJ2-5	16	NA	CASSLRWGQGGETQYF	TGTGCCAGCAGTTTGAGGTGGGGACAGGGTGGGGAGACCCAGTACTTC
TRBV28	TRBD1	TRBJ2-1	16	NA	CASGDRGLSSYNEQFF	TGTGCCAGCGGGGACAGGGGCTTAAGCTCCTACAATGAGCAGTTCTTC
TRBV19	NA	TRBJ2-2	16	NA	CASSIGGYRDTGELFF	TGTGCCAGTAGTATTGGGGGCTATCGTGACACCGGGGAGCTGTTTTTT
TRBV7-8	NA	TRBJ2-7	12	NA	CASRLGRDEQYF	TGTGCCAGCAGGCTAGGGCGGGACGAGCAGTACTTC
TRBV5-1	TRBD1	TRBJ2-7	16	NA	CASSLGIGGISYEQYF	TGCGCCAGCAGCTTGGGGATAGGGGGCATCTCCTACGAGCAGTACTTC
TRBV11-2	NA	TRBJ1-1	15	NA	CASSFYDSMNTEAFF	TGTGCCAGCAGCTTTTATGACAGCATGAACACTGAAGCTTTCTTT
TRBV19	NA	TRBJ1-2	13	NA	CASSILGPADYTF	TGTGCCAGTAGTATATTAGGCCCGGCGGACTACACCTTC
TRBV5-1	NA	TRBJ1-2	14	NA	CASSSEEGLYGYTF	TGCGCCAGCAGCAGTGAGGAGGGACTCTATGGCTACACCTTC
TRBV15	TRBD1	TRBJ2-2	16	NA	CATSRVRDSNTGELFF	TGTGCCACCAGCAGAGTCCGGGACAGCAACACCGGGGAGCTGTTTTTT
TRBV7-9	NA	TRBJ1-6	14	NA	CASAEGSYNSPLHF	TGTGCCAGCGCCGAGGGTTCCTATAATTCACCCCTCCACTTT
TRBV7-9	NA	TRBJ1-1	14	NA	CASFPPGGNTEAFF	TGTGCCAGCTTCCCGCCGGGGGGCAACACTGAAGCTTTCTTT
TRBV19	TRBD1	TRBJ1-1	14	NA	CASSATGGITEAFF	TGTGCCAGTAGTGCGACAGGGGGGATCACTGAAGCTTTCTTT
TRBV28	TRBD2	TRBJ2-7	16	NA	CASSFRPGTSGYEQYF	TGTGCCAGCAGTTTCCGGCCCGGGACTAGCGGATACGAGCAGTACTTC
TRBV19	NA	TRBJ1-2	15	once	CASSTQAGLAYGYTF	TGTGCCAGTAGTACCCAGGCCGGCTTGGCCTATGGCTACACCTTC
TRBV5-4	NA	TRBJ1-2	16	NA	CASSFPLGKEDYGYTF	TGTGCCAGCAGCTTCCCCCTAGGGAAAGAGGACTATGGCTACACCTTC
TRBV27	NA	TRBJ2-7	13	NA	CASNRVGGHEQYF	TGTGCCAGCAACCGGGTGGGGGGCCACGAGCAGTACTTC
TRBV9	NA	TRBJ2-3	13	NA	CASSSTEVDTQYF	TGTGCCAGCAGCAGCACTGAAGTTGATACGCAGTATTTT
TRBV18	NA	TRBJ1-3	17	NA	CASSPPGGRTSGNTIYF	TGTGCCAGCTCACCACCGGGGGGTCGGACCTCTGGAAACACCATATATTTT
TRBV6-5	TRBD1	TRBJ2-7	14	NA	CASSSGTALYEQYF	TGTGCCAGCAGCTCCGGGACAGCATTATACGAGCAGTACTTC
TRBV19	NA	TRBJ1-2	16	NA	CASSPTGATSHYGYTF	TGTGCCAGTAGTCCGACAGGCGCCACATCTCACTATGGCTACACCTTC
TRBV28	TRBD2	TRBJ2-5	14	NA	CASRKGGSIETQYF	TGTGCCAGCAGAAAGGGCGGGAGTATAGAGACCCAGTACTTC
TRBV18	TRBD1	TRBJ2-7	14	NA	CASSPPGQRSEQYF	TGTGCCAGCTCACCCCCGGGACAGAGAAGCGAGCAGTACTTC
TRBV5-8	TRBD2	TRBJ2-7	14	NA	CASSLGLAYYEQYF	TGTGCCAGCAGCCTGGGACTAGCGTACTACGAGCAGTACTTC
TRBV27	NA	TRBJ1-2	17	once	CASSSHSRQSRIVGYTF	TGTGCCAGCAGTTCCCATTCGCGGCAGAGTAGAATTGTCGGCTACACCTTC
TRBV29-1	TRBD1	TRBJ1-4	13	NA	CSAEQGAREKLFF	TGCAGCGCGGAACAGGGGGCTCGCGAAAAACTGTTTTTT
TRBV30	NA	TRBJ2-3	13	NA	CAWSEGSTDTQYF	TGTGCCTGGAGTGAAGGGAGCACAGATACGCAGTATTTT
TRBV5-1	TRBD2	TRBJ2-1	19	NA	CASSLSPYLLAGGSNEQFF	TGCGCCAGCAGCTTGAGTCCCTACTTACTAGCGGGAGGTAGCAATGAGCAGTTCTTC
TRBV7-2	NA	TRBJ1-5	15	once	CASSLSADRNQPQHF	TGTGCCAGCAGCTTGTCGGCGGACCGGAATCAGCCCCAGCATTTT
TRBV10-3	NA	TRBJ1-5	16	few	CAISELYRARDQPQHF	TGTGCCATCAGTGAGTTGTACAGGGCAAGGGATCAGCCCCAGCATTTT
TRBV5-4	NA	TRBJ1-1	12	NA	CASSLDGSGAFF	TGTGCCAGCAGCTTGGATGGGTCAGGGGCTTTCTTT
TRBV6-5	NA	TRBJ1-4	15	NA	CASRAGDYLGEKLFF	TGTGCCAGCCGGGCAGGGGACTATCTAGGAGAAAAACTGTTTTTT
TRBV7-8	TRBD2	TRBJ2-1	17	once	CASSSRLAGGSYNEQFF	TGTGCCAGCAGCTCTCGACTAGCGGGAGGTTCCTACAATGAGCAGTTCTTC
TRBV5-1	TRBD1	TRBJ1-2	15	few	CASSLEGTGGYGYTF	TGCGCCAGCAGCTTGGAGGGGACAGGGGGCTATGGCTACACCTTC
TRBV28	TRBD1	TRBJ2-3	13	NA	CASNYDRADTQYF	TGTGCCAGCAATTACGACAGGGCGGATACGCAGTATTTT
TRBV7-8	NA	TRBJ1-1	15	NA	CASSLLASVNTEAFF	TGTGCCAGCAGCTTATTGGCCTCCGTGAACACTGAAGCTTTCTTT
TRBV5-6	TRBD1	TRBJ2-5	17	NA	CASLAGVPGTDQETQYF	TGTGCCAGCCTCGCAGGGGTCCCCGGGACAGACCAAGAGACCCAGTACTTC
TRBV5-8	NA	TRBJ1-3	13	NA	CARGRRSGNTIYF	TGTGCCAGAGGACGGCGCTCTGGAAACACCATATATTTT
TRBV6-6	TRBD2	TRBJ2-3	15	NA	CASSAPTSGRQTQYF	TGTGCCAGCAGTGCACCCACTAGCGGGAGGCAAACGCAGTATTTT
TRBV18	TRBD1	TRBJ1-4	16	NA	CASSPGQGRTNEKLFF	TGTGCCAGCTCTCCGGGACAGGGACGCACTAATGAAAAACTGTTTTTT
TRBV6-5	NA	TRBJ1-5	15	NA	CASNPRPGGGEPQHF	TGTGCCAGCAACCCCCGCCCGGGGGGTGGTGAGCCCCAGCATTTT
TRBV18	NA	TRBJ2-7	15	NA	CASSQGRDISYEQYF	TGTGCCAGCTCACAAGGCCGGGACATCTCCTACGAGCAGTACTTC